Presented here are 26 T cell receptor beta chains from one specimen sequenced in a study of T-cell memory formation after mild COVID-19. TCRdb processed the 5' RACE reads anew with MiXCR; each CDR3 protein has one entry. The sample has about 350,000 distinct CDR3 sequences, roughly 13% seen once. The source material was PBMCs or a T cell subset sorted from them (not recorded which). These receptors all stem from a young man who had mild COVID-19 (a few samples of this study predate the infection). Cell type and time point are not known.

This clonotype was observed a few times. The rearrangement uses TRBV7-8 and TRBJ2-1; TRBD2 aligns across 9 bases. Germline assignment: CDR1 SGHVS and CDR2 FQNEAQ. J was trimmed by 0 bases and V by 2 bases; bases with no gene match: 5. The CDR3 has 17 residues. CDR3 protein: CASSLPPSGVSYNEQFF. The CDR3 bases are TGTGCCAGCAGCTTACCTCCTAGCGGGGTCTCCTACAATGAGCAGTTCTTC.

The chain is built from TRBV18 and TRBJ1-1; 7 bases line up with TRBD1. There are 15 residues in the CDR3. Trimming at V came to 0 bases and at J to 5 bases, leaving 6 bases not matched to a gene. Germline V CDR1 and CDR2: KGHSH, LQKENI. This CDR3 reads CASSPPEGGMTEAFF. The CDR3 coding sequence is TGTGCCAGCTCACCACCGGAAGGGGGCATGACTGAAGCTTTCTTT. The variable domain in full, with the rest retrieved from reference TRBV18 and TRBJ1-1, is NAGVMQNPRHLVRRRGQEARLRCSPMKGHSHVYWYRQLPEEGLKFMVYLQKENIIDESGMPKERFSAEFPKEGPSILRIQQVVRGDSAAYFCASSPPEGGMTEAFFGQGTRLTVV.

In its sample, this clonotype was seen a few times. The J gene is TRBJ1-2, the V gene TRBV4-3; 11 bases are a match to TRBD1. J gave up 4 bases and V 6 bases, and 7 bases lay outside the gene matches. The CDR3 totals 15 residues. The germline V gene has CDR1 LGHNA and CDR2 YSLEER. CDR3 protein: CASSRGQGVTYGYTF. CDR3 coding DNA: TGCGCCAGCAGTCGGGGACAGGGGGTTACCTATGGCTACACCTTC.

The V call is TRBV12-3 or TRBV12-4, the J call TRBJ1-5; the match to TRBD1 covers 12 bases. This CDR3 contains 16 residues. The ends lost 4 bases at V and 4 bases at J; junction bases unmatched: 5. CDR3 nucleotide sequence: TGTGCCAGCAGTTATGGGGACAGGGGGCGAAATCAGCCCCAGCATTTT. Translating gives CASSYGDRGRNQPQHF.

This clonotype was picked up many times. This chain links TRBV2 with TRBJ1-1; 8 nucleotides agree with TRBD1. Losses at the gene ends were 6 bases for V and 4 bases for J; bases not matched to a gene: 4. Germline V gene lookup returns CDR1 SNHLY and CDR2 FYNNEI. The CDR3 contains 13 residues. CDR3 region: CASSGQGGTEAFF. The CDR3 DNA follows: TGTGCCAGCAGCGGACAGGGAGGCACTGAAGCTTTCTTT. Variable domain in full (rest from reference TRBV2 and TRBJ1-1): EPEVTQTPSHQVTQMGQEVILRCVPISNHLYFYWYRQILGQKVEFLVSFYNNEISEKSEIFDDQFSVERPDGSNFTLKIRSTKLEDSAMYFCASSGQGGTEAFFGQGTRLTVV.

The table lists this clonotype with many counts. The gene calls are TRBV4-3 and TRBJ2-7; D call uncertain. CDR3 length: 15 amino acids. Trimming took 0 bases from V and 5 from J, leaving 14 bases between them. Looked up from germline, CDR1 is LGHNA and CDR2 is YSLEER. For the CDR3, the DNA is TGCGCCAGCAGCCAAGAGAGGCGAAGCTGGAACGAGCAGTACTTC. It yields the protein CASSQERRSWNEQYF.

This clonotype was picked up many times. The chain links TRBV7-8 to TRBJ2-2; D is uncertain. The CDR3 loop spans 14 amino acids. V was pared by 6 bases and J by 1 base, with 9 bases between. Germline assignment: CDR1 SGHVS and CDR2 FQNEAQ. The CDR3: CASSSSVNTGELFF. Here the CDR3 DNA reads TGTGCCAGCAGTTCGTCAGTGAACACCGGGGAGCTGTTTTTT.

This clonotype has just a few counts. This rearrangement joins TRBV12-3 or TRBV12-4 to TRBJ2-7; no clear D. V was pared by 6 bases and J by 1 base, with 13 bases between. The CDR3 spans 14 residues. The CDR3 DNA reads TGTGCCAGCAGACTATCGACACATTCCTACGAGCAGTACTTC. It yields the protein CASRLSTHSYEQYF.

This clonotype was recorded a few times. V is TRBV20-1 and J is TRBJ2-4; possible D gene TRBD2, 6 bases. This CDR3 is built from 13 residues. Germline V gene lookup returns CDR1 DFQATT and CDR2 SNEGSKA (reference sequence). V was trimmed by 7 bases and J by 1 base, leaving 11 bases between them. Here the CDR3 reads CSVTLAAKNIQYF. The CDR3 DNA is TGCAGTGTCACTCTAGCGGCCAAAAACATTCAGTACTTC.

The CDR3 is CASRGQNNSPLHF. CDR3 DNA sequence: TGTGCCAGCAGGGGACAGAATAATTCACCCCTCCACTTT. The chain joins TRBV6-2 or TRBV6-3 to TRBJ1-6; 7 positions agree with TRBD1. The ends lost 6 bases at V and 5 bases at J; junction bases unmatched: 1. This CDR3 spans 13 amino acids. Germline assignment: CDR1 MNHEY and CDR2 SVGEGT.

With regard to this clonotype: A much larger clone differs from this one at a single base, so this may be a read error. The J gene is TRBJ1-6, the V gene TRBV6-6; 8 bases line up with TRBD1. The J segment lost 13 bases and the V segment lost 2 bases, leaving 4 bases of the junction unmatched. CDR3 length: 13 amino acids. Germline-derived CDR1 and CDR2 are MNHNY and SVGAGI (reference sequence). The CDR3 here is CASSYATGDPLHF. The CDR3 nucleotides are TGTGCCAGCAGTTACGCGACAGGGGATCCCCTCCACTTT.

CDR3 nucleotides: TGCGCCAGCAGCCAAGGGGACCGGGACAGGGAATCTAGGGTATGCAATCAGCCCCAGCATTTT. Protein: CASSQGDRDRESRVCNQPQHF. The J gene is TRBJ1-5, the V gene TRBV4-3, with TRBD1 matching 9 bases. The CDR3 length is 21 residues. Per germline, CDR1 LGHNA and CDR2 YSLEER. J lost 2 bases, V lost 1 base, and 18 bases had no gene match.

J is TRBJ1-2 and V is TRBV20-1; TRBD1 agrees at 8 bases. There are 13 residues in the CDR3. V lost 2 bases, J lost 8 bases, and 7 bases stayed unmatched. Germline V gene sequence: CDR1 DFQATT, CDR2 SNEGSKA (reference sequence). CDR3 nucleotide sequence: TGCAGTGCTAGAATGCAGGGGGCGCAGGGCTACACCTTC. Translating gives CSARMQGAQGYTF.

The rearrangement uses TRBV6-6 and TRBJ2-5; 9 bases map to TRBD2. V gave up 0 bases and J gave up 5 bases; unmatched junction bases: 4. CDR3 length: 15 amino acids. The germline gives CDR1 MNHNY, CDR2 SVGAGI (reference sequence). The CDR3 nucleotides are TGTGCCAGCAGTTACTCAGCGGGGGGATTTGAGACCCAGTACTTC. This encodes CASSYSAGGFETQYF.

The rearrangement links TRBV4-3 to TRBJ2-7; 8 bases align to TRBD2. The V gene's germline CDR1 is LGHNA and CDR2 YSLEER. This CDR3 has 15 residues. Losses at the gene ends were 0 bases for V and 0 bases for J; bases not matched to a gene: 1. CDR3 in DNA: TGCGCCAGCAGCCAAGACGGGGGGGGCTCCTACGAGCAGTACTTC. It translates to CASSQDGGGSYEQYF.

The CDR3 DNA reads as TGTGCCAGCAGCTTAGATCCACGTAGCGGTGGAGCTTTCTTT. This encodes CASSLDPRSGGAFF. The chain joins TRBV11-2 to TRBJ1-1; D is undetermined. CDR3 length equals 14 residues. The germline CDR1 and CDR2 sequences are SGHAT and FQNNGV. Trimming left V 0 bases short and J 10 bases short, with 15 bases between.

This clonotype was seen a handful of times. The V gene is TRBV9, the J gene TRBJ1-6; tentatively, D is TRBD1 (6 bases). CDR1 and CDR2 from the germline V gene are SGDLS and YYNGEE. The V and J ends lost 4 bases and 9 bases respectively, with 14 bases between them. The CDR3 is 14 residues long. The DNA for the CDR3 is TGTGCCAGCAGCTCAGGGGATGGCGGTTCACCCCTCCACTTT. Translation: CASSSGDGGSPLHF.

This clonotype was seen only a few times. This sequence joins TRBV4-3 and TRBJ1-1, with TRBD1 as a possible D gene (6 bases). V was cut by 0 bases and J by 2 bases, with 10 bases left in between. The germline CDR1 and CDR2 sequences are LGHNA and YSLEER. The CDR3 is 15 amino acids. The CDR3 is CASSQETGSNTEAFF. The DNA of the CDR3 is TGCGCCAGCAGCCAAGAAACAGGGAGTAACACTGAAGCTTTCTTT.

The J gene is TRBJ2-3, the V gene TRBV15; maybe TRBD1 (6 bases). Looked up from germline, CDR1 is LNHNV and CDR2 is YYDKDF (reference sequence). This CDR3 has 17 residues. The V end lost 3 bases, the J end lost 0 bases, and 16 bases lay between the germline ends. CDR3 protein: CATSSPRDTPSTDTQYF. The CDR3 bases are TGTGCCACCAGCAGCCCTCGGGACACCCCTAGCACAGATACGCAGTATTTT. The entire variable domain, with the rest obtained from reference TRBV15 and TRBJ2-3, is as follows: DAMVIQNPRYQVTQFGKPVTLSCSQTLNHNVMYWYQQKSSQAPKLLFHYYDKDFNNEADTPDNFQSRRPNTSFCFLDIRSPGLGDTAMYLCATSSPRDTPSTDTQYFGPGTRLTVL.

This chain joins TRBV5-1 and TRBJ2-5; TRBD2 agrees at 7 bases. The germline gives CDR1 SGHRS, CDR2 YFSETQ. With 4 bases clipped from V and 9 bases from J, the junction kept 9 bases outside the gene matches. The CDR3 totals 13 residues. The CDR3 nucleotides are TGCGCCAGCAGCAAAGATACTACTAGCGCCCAGTACTTC. As protein: CASSKDTTSAQYF.

J is TRBJ2-7 and V is TRBV6-1, with D uncertain. Germline V lookup: CDR1 MNHNS, CDR2 SASEGT. This CDR3 has 13 residues. The V gene lost 4 bases and the J gene lost 3 bases, with 10 bases spanning the gap. DNA for the CDR3: TGTGCCAGCAGTGTGTTTCAGCACTACGAGCAGTACGTC. Amino acid sequence: CASSVFQHYEQYV.

The chain links TRBV7-6 to TRBJ1-1, with a weak D call TRBD1 (6 bases). CDR3 length: 13 residues. V was pared by 6 bases and J by 6 bases, with 14 bases between. Germline CDR1 reads SGHVS; CDR2 reads FNYEAQ. CDR3 DNA: TGTGCCAGCAGTCCAACAGGGATCGCTGAAGCTTTCTTT. Amino acid sequence: CASSPTGIAEAFF.

This clonotype came up a few times. The chain joins TRBV6-6 to TRBJ1-5; D gene ambiguous. With 0 bases removed from V and 0 bases from J, the gap between germline ends came to 12 bases. The CDR3 is made up of 17 amino acids. The germline CDR1 and CDR2 sequences are MNHNY and SVGAGI (reference sequence). This chain's CDR3 is CASSYSMSGYSNQPQHF. CDR3 coding DNA: TGTGCCAGCAGTTACTCGATGAGCGGATATAGCAATCAGCCCCAGCATTTT.

This clonotype was observed a handful of times. The chain combines TRBV6-5 with TRBJ2-7; no clear D. This CDR3 contains 13 residues. Germline V gene data show CDR1 as MNHEY and CDR2 as SVGAGI. Trimming left V 2 bases short and J 7 bases short, with 12 bases between. The CDR3 DNA follows: TGTGCCAGCAGTTACAATCTCGGAGCGGAGCAGTACTTC. It encodes CASSYNLGAEQYF.

This chain uses TRBV20-1 with TRBJ2-7, with a tentative D call TRBD2 (5 bases). Trimming took 3 bases from V and 4 from J, leaving 16 bases between them. Germline V gene data show CDR1 as DFQATT and CDR2 as SNEGSKA (reference sequence). The CDR3 covers 14 residues. The DNA for the CDR3 is TGCAGTGCTAGCCCCAGGCGGACTGGGTACGAGCAGTACGTC. Protein product: CSASPRRTGYEQYV.

The chain has TRBV14 and TRBJ2-5; D unclear. The CDR3 has 12 amino acids. The V end was cut by 0 bases, the J end by 6 bases, with 5 bases between. CDR1 and CDR2 from the germline V gene are SGHDN and FVKESK. CDR3 DNA: TGTGCCAGCAGCCAAGAGCAAAAGACCCAGTACTTC. Translation gives CASSQEQKTQYF.